This T cell receptor beta chain was captured by sequencing in a study of monozygotic twins with inflammatory bowel disease. Without any T cell sorting, total RNA was isolated from whole blood. Study-wide results and caveats: IBD-affected twins scored below their healthy co-twins in TCRbeta diversity (inverse Simpson). In the analysis, different T cell subtypes could not be told apart. Differences in immunosuppressive treatment may have been a source of added variability in patient repertoires.

There are 14 residues in the CDR3. The germline V gene has CDR1 MNHEY and CDR2 SVGAGI. A word on this clonotype: The target antigen is unknown.

Following a re-call of the 5' RACE reads, TCRdb has one entry per CDR3 protein and lacks DNA. This table lists a few hundred thousand distinct CDR3 sequences. The V call is TRBV6-5, the J call TRBJ1-3; TCRdb gives TRBD1 as the D gene, but with no DNA this cannot be confirmed. The sample taken for sequencing was blood. The TCR sequence derives from a human donor with ulcerative colitis or Crohn's disease, or a healthy co-twin of an affected twin (not recorded which). The CDR3 sequence is CASSLTGEGNTIYF.